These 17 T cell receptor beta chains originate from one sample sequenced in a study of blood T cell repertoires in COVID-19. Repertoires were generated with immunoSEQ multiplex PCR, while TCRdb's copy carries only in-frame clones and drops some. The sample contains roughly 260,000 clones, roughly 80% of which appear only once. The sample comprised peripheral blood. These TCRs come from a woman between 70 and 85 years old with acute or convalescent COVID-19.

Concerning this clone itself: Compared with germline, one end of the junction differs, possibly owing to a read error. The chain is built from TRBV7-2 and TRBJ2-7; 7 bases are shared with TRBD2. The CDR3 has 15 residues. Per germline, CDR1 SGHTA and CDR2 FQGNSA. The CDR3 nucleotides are TGTGCCAGCAGCGTAGCCGGGACTAACTCCTACGAGCAGTACTTC. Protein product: CASSVAGTNSYEQYF.

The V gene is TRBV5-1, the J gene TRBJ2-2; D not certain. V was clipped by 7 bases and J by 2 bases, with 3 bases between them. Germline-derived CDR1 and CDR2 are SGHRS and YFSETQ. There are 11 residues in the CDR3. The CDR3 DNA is TGCGCCAGCCAAAACACCGGGGAGCTGTTTTTT. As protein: CASQNTGELFF.

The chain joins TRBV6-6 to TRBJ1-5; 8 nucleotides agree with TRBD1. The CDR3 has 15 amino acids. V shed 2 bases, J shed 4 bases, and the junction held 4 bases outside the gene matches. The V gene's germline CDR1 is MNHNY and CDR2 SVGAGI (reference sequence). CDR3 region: CASSYGQGANQPQHF. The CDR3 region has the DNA TGTGCCAGCAGTTACGGGCAGGGGGCGAATCAGCCCCAGCATTTT.

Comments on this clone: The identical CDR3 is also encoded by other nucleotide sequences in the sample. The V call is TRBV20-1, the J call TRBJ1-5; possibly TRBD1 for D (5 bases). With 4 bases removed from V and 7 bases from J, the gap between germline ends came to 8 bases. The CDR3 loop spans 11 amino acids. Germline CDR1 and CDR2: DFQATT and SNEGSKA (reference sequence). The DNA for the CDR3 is TGCAGTGCTACCGGGGGACAGCCCCAGCATTTT. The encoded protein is CSATGGQPQHF.

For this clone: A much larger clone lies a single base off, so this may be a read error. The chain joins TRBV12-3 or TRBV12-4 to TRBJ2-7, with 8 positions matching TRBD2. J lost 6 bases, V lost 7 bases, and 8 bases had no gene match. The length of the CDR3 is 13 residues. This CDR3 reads CASIRNGGGEQYF. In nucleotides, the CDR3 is TGTGCCAGCATCAGGAACGGGGGGGGCGAGCAGTACTTC.

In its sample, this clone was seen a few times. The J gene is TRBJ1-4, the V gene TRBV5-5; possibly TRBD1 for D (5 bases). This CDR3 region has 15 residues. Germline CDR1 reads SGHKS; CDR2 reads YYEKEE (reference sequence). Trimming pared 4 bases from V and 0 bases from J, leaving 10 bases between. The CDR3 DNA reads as TGTGCCAGCAGCCTAGGGGCGGCAACTAATGAAAAACTGTTTTTT. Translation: CASSLGAATNEKLFF.

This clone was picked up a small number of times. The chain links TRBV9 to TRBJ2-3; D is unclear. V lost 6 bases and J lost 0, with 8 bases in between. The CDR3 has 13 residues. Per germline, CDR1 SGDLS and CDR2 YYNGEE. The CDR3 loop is CASNTISTDTQYF. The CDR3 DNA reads TGTGCCAGCAACACCATTAGCACAGATACGCAGTATTTT.

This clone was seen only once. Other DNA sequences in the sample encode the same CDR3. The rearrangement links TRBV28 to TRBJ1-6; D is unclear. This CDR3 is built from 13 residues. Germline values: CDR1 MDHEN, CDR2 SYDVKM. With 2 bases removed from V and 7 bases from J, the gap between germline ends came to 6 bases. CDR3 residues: CASSLTRNSPLHF. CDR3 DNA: TGTGCCAGCAGTTTAACTAGGAATTCACCCCTCCACTTT.

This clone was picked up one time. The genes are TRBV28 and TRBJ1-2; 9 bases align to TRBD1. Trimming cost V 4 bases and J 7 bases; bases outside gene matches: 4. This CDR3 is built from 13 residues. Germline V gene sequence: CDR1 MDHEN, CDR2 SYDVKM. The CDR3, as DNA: TGTGCCAGCAGTTCACAGGGGGCTAGTGGCTACACCTTC. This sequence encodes CASSSQGASGYTF.

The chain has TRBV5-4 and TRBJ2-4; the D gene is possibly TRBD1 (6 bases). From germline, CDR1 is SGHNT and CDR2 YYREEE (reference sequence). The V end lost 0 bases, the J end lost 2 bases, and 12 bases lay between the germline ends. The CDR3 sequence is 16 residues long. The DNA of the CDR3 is TGTGCCAGCAGCTTGGGGGGGCCTGGGACCAAAAACATTCAGTACTTC. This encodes CASSLGGPGTKNIQYF.

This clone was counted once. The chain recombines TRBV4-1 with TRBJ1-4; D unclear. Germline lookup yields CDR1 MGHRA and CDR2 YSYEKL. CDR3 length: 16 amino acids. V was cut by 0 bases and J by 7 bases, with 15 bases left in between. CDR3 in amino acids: CASSQDFRTGSEKLFF. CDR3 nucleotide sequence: TGCGCCAGCAGCCAAGATTTCAGAACGGGGAGTGAAAAACTGTTTTTT.

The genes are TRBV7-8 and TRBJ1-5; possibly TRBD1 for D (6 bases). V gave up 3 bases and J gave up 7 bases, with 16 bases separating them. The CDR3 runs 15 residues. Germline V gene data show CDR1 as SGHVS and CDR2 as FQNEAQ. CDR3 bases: TGTGCCAGCAGCTTCCGGCGGGGGGCTGGGCAGCCCCAGCATTTT. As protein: CASSFRRGAGQPQHF.

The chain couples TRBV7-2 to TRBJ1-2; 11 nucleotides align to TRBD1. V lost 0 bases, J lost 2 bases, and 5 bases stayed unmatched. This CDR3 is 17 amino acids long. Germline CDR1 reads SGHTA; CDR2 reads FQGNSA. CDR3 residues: CASSLARGDRGNYGYTF. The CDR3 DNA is TGTGCCAGCAGCTTAGCGAGGGGGGACAGGGGGAACTATGGCTACACCTTC.

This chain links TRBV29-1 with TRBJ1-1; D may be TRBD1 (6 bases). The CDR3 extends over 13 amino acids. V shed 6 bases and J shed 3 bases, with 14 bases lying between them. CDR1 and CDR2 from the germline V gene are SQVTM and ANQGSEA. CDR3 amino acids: CSVGPHRDTEAFF. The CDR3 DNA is TGCAGCGTGGGGCCCCACAGGGACACTGAAGCTTTCTTT.

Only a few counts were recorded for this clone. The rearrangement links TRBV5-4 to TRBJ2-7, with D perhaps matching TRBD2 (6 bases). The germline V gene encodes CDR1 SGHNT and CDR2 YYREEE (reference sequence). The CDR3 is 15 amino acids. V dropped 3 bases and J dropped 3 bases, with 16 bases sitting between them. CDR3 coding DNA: TGTGCCAGCAGCTACGGGACTGCGGGGTACTACGAGCAGTACTTC. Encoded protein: CASSYGTAGYYEQYF.

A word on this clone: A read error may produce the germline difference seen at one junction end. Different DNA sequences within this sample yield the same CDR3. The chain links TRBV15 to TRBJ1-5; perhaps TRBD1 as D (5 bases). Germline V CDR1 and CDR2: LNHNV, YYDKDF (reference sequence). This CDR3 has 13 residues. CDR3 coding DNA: TGCGCCACCAGTCGGGGGGGTAAACAGCCCCAGCATTTT. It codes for CATSRGGKQPQHF.

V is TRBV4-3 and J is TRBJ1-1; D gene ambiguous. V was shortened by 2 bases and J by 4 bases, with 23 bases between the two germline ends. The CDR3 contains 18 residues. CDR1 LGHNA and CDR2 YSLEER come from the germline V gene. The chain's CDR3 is CASSQKQFLEPYVTEAFF. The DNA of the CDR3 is TGCGCCAGCAGCCAAAAGCAATTTCTCGAACCATACGTCACTGAAGCTTTCTTT.